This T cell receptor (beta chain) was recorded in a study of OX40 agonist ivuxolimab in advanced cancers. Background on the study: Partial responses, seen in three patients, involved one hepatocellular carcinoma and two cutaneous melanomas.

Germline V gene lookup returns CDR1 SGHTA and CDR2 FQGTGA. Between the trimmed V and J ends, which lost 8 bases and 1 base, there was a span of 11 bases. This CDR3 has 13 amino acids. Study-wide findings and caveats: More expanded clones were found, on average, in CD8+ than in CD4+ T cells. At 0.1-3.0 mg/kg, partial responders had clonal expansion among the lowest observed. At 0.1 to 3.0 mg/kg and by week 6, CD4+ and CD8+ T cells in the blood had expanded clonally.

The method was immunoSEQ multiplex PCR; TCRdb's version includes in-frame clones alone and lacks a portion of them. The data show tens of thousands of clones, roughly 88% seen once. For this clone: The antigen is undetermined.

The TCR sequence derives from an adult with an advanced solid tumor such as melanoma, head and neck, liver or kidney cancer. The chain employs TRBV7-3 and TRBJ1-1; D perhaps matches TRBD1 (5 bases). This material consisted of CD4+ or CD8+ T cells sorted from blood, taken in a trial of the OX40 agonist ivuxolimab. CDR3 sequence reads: CASGRGPNTEAFF. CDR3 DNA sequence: TGTGCCAGCGGCCGGGGACCGAACACTGAAGCTTTCTTT.